Listed here is a single T cell receptor beta chain. Cohort allocation depended upon clinical history that participants reported. Libraries were prepared by immunoSEQ multiplex PCR; TCRdb keeps only in-frame clonotypes and omits some of them. This table has some 170,000 clones, more than 85% appearing once. CDR3 size: 17 residues. Germline V CDR1 and CDR2: LNHDA, SQIVND (reference sequence). The V and J ends lost 4 bases and 7 bases, in that order; junction bases with no gene match: 14. This sample stems from a study of blood T cell repertoires in COVID-19. The chain links TRBV19 to TRBJ1-5; TRBD1 aligns across 9 bases. The specimen sequenced was PBMCs or T cells enriched from blood (not recorded which). This clonotype was sampled from a human donor with acute COVID-19. The donor label of this sample is uncertain. The CDR3 DNA is TGTGCCAGTAGTACCGATTTCCGGGACAGGGTTTTCCAGCCCCAGCATTTT. It yields the protein CASSTDFRDRVFQPQHF.